Listed below are T cell receptor beta chains from one sample, sequenced in a study of shared clonotypes between healthy human individuals. Sequencing used immunoSEQ multiplex PCR; TCRdb keeps in-frame clones, though not all of them. This sample has over a million clones, with roughly 98.5% found just once. Material for sequencing was naive CD4+ T cells sorted from blood. The origin of the receptors is a man aged 25-40 years in good health. Each CDR3 is given with its conserved first and last residue. D genes are given only for firm matches. Only part of the rows carry a size: once, few, many, or a class if the clone is expanded.

abundance: NA
v_gene: TRBV7-8
d_gene: TRBD1
j_gene: TRBJ1-5
CDR3nt: TGTGCCAGCAGCTCGGGACAGGGTTTGGTCCAGCATTTT
CDR3aa: CASSSGQGLVQHF

abundance: NA
v_gene: TRBV5-4
d_gene: NA
j_gene: TRBJ1-3
CDR3nt: TGTGCCAGCAGCTTGGGTCAACAGGGCTTGAACACCATATATTTT
CDR3aa: CASSLGQQGLNTIYF

abundance: once
v_gene: TRBV10-2
d_gene: TRBD1
j_gene: TRBJ2-6
CDR3nt: TGCGCCGGATGGACAGGGGGCACCGGGGCCAACGTCCTGACTTTC
CDR3aa: CAGWTGGTGANVLTF

abundance: NA
v_gene: TRBV19
d_gene: NA
j_gene: TRBJ2-7
CDR3nt: TGTGCCAGTAGCCCCTCTGCCGGAGGTACCTACGAGCAGTACTTC
CDR3aa: CASSPSAGGTYEQYF

abundance: NA
v_gene: TRBV7-2
d_gene: NA
j_gene: TRBJ1-1
CDR3nt: TGTGCCAGCAGCTTGGAAGAGAACACTGAAGCTTTCTTT
CDR3aa: CASSLEENTEAFF

abundance: once
v_gene: TRBV5-1
d_gene: NA
j_gene: TRBJ2-3
CDR3nt: TGCGCCAGCAGCTCCCATTTCACTGGAAAAACAGATACGCAGTATTTT
CDR3aa: CASSSHFTGKTDTQYF

abundance: NA
v_gene: TRBV29-1
d_gene: NA
j_gene: TRBJ1-3
CDR3nt: TGCAGCGTTGTAAGGGAAACTGGAAACACCATATATTTT
CDR3aa: CSVVRETGNTIYF

abundance: NA
v_gene: TRBV2
d_gene: NA
j_gene: TRBJ1-5
CDR3nt: TGTGCCAGCAGCGACCGCGGCGGTCAGCCCCAGCATTTT
CDR3aa: CASSDRGGQPQHF

abundance: NA
v_gene: TRBV5-4
d_gene: NA
j_gene: TRBJ2-1
CDR3nt: TGTGCCAGCAGCGGGAGCGGAGGCTACAATGAGCAGTTCTTC
CDR3aa: CASSGSGGYNEQFF

abundance: NA
v_gene: TRBV11-2
d_gene: NA
j_gene: TRBJ2-2
CDR3nt: TGTGCCAGCAGCGGCTCAGGGTTCACCGGGGAGCTGTTTTTT
CDR3aa: CASSGSGFTGELFF

abundance: NA
v_gene: TRBV6-6
d_gene: NA
j_gene: TRBJ2-7
CDR3nt: TGTGCCAGCAGTCTAAACTTGGACTGGAAATCCTACGAGCAGTACTTC
CDR3aa: CASSLNLDWKSYEQYF

abundance: NA
v_gene: TRBV5-4
d_gene: NA
j_gene: TRBJ1-5
CDR3nt: TGTGCCAGCAGCTTGACCCCCAGTATCAATCAGCCCCAGCATTTT
CDR3aa: CASSLTPSINQPQHF

abundance: NA
v_gene: TRBV30
d_gene: NA
j_gene: TRBJ2-1
CDR3nt: TGTGCCTGGATTGGCACTAGCTACAATGAGCAGTTCTTC
CDR3aa: CAWIGTSYNEQFF

abundance: NA
v_gene: TRBV18
d_gene: TRBD1
j_gene: TRBJ2-3
CDR3nt: TGTGCCAGCTCAGTGGACAGGATCGACACAGATACGCAGTATTTT
CDR3aa: CASSVDRIDTDTQYF

abundance: NA
v_gene: TRBV30
d_gene: NA
j_gene: TRBJ1-1
CDR3nt: TGTGCCTGGAGTGTACGCTCAGGGATAGGAACTGAAGCTTTCTTT
CDR3aa: CAWSVRSGIGTEAFF